Shown below are 20 T cell receptor beta chains from a single sample sequenced in a study of blood T cell repertoires in COVID-19 (dated by TCRdb to between 2020 and 2021). Library preparation was by the immunoSEQ multiplex PCR assay. In TCRdb, the immuneACCESS table is reduced to in-frame sequences with V and J assigned. These tables do not hold every clone; where another copy was compared, an unresolved V gene accounts for under half, and the others remain unexplained. A total of 70,000 to 80,000 clones appear in this sample, 70% to 90% of them only once. The ten biggest clones cover about a sixth of the sample. The sequenced material came from peripheral blood. The receptors were gathered from an elderly man in a cohort sampled during active COVID-19.

This sequence joins TRBV19 and TRBJ1-5, with D unclear. Trimming cost V 7 bases and J 5 bases, with 18 bases left between them. The CDR3 totals 15 residues. Germline V lookup: CDR1 LNHDA, CDR2 SQIVND (reference sequence). This CDR3 reads CASNIGVFGDQPQHF. CDR3 nucleotide sequence: TGTGCCAGTAACATCGGGGTTTTTGGCGATCAGCCCCAGCATTTT.

The chain uses TRBV2 and TRBJ2-1, with D possibly being TRBD1 (5 bases). The V gene's germline CDR1 is SNHLY and CDR2 FYNNEI. The length of the CDR3 is 14 residues. V was cut by 5 bases and J by 0 bases, with 8 bases left in between. CDR3 sequence (DNA): TGTGCCAGCAGTCAGGGCAGCTCCTACAATGAGCAGTTCTTC. Translation: CASSQGSSYNEQFF. The variable domain in full, with the rest retrieved from reference TRBV2 and TRBJ2-1, is EPEVTQTPSHQVTQMGQEVILRCVPISNHLYFYWYRQILGQKVEFLVSFYNNEISEKSEIFDDQFSVERPDGSNFTLKIRSTKLEDSAMYFCASSQGSSYNEQFFGPGTRLTVL.

J is TRBJ2-1 and V is TRBV5-1, with D tentatively TRBD2 (5 bases). Germline values: CDR1 SGHRS, CDR2 YFSETQ. The CDR3 runs to 15 residues. Trimming took 1 base from V and 3 from J, leaving 11 bases between them. The CDR3 is CASSLSGVIYNEQFF. In nucleotides, the CDR3 is TGCGCCAGCAGCTTGTCCGGGGTGATCTACAATGAGCAGTTCTTC.

This clone occurred a few times. The chain recombines TRBV6-6 with TRBJ1-6; TRBD1 might be the D (5 bases). Trimming removed 2 bases from V and 8 bases from J, with 10 bases in between. The CDR3 consists of 14 residues. Germline-derived CDR1 and CDR2 are MNHNY and SVGAGI (reference sequence). CDR3 coding DNA: TGTGCCAGCAGTTACAGGGGTCAGGATTCACCCCTCCACTTT. This codes for CASSYRGQDSPLHF.

This clone was recorded once. This sequence joins TRBV2 and TRBJ2-5; D might be TRBD2 (7 bases). Germline values: CDR1 SNHLY, CDR2 FYNNEI. The CDR3 is made up of 15 amino acids. The V end was cut by 3 bases, the J end by 5 bases, with 16 bases between. DNA of the CDR3: TGTGCCAGCAGTGAGGGTCCCGGGGGGCCTGAGACCCAGTACTTC. Amino acids: CASSEGPGGPETQYF.

The CDR3 DNA reads as TGTGCCATCAGTCGAGCGGGGGGCGCCTCTGGAAACACCATATATTTT. It translates to CAISRAGGASGNTIYF. V usage is TRBV10-3 and J usage is TRBJ1-3; tentatively, D is TRBD1 (6 bases). This CDR3 spans 16 amino acids. Trimming left V 5 bases short and J 0 bases short, with 14 bases between. Germline V gene data show CDR1 as ENHRY and CDR2 as SYGVKD.

The rearrangement links TRBV4-3 to TRBJ1-4; 9 nucleotides align to TRBD1. This CDR3 contains 17 residues. V dropped 0 bases and J dropped 7; count of bases not matched to a gene: 9. Germline V gene sequence: CDR1 LGHNA, CDR2 YSLEER. The DNA for the CDR3 is TGCGCCAGCAGCCAAGAAACCCCGGGGGACAGGGCTGAAAAACTGTTTTTT. Protein: CASSQETPGDRAEKLFF.

The chain employs TRBV5-1 and TRBJ2-2; possibly TRBD1 for D (6 bases). The CDR3 covers 15 residues. Germline lookup yields CDR1 SGHRS and CDR2 YFSETQ. Trimming took 0 bases from V and 6 from J, leaving 12 bases between them. CDR3 protein: CASSLDTGWAGELFF. The CDR3 DNA follows: TGCGCCAGCAGCTTGGACACAGGGTGGGCCGGGGAGCTGTTTTTT.

V usage is TRBV9 and J usage is TRBJ1-2; D is unresolved. This CDR3 is built from 11 residues. Germline loops: CDR1 SGDLS, CDR2 YYNGEE. V shed 5 bases and J shed 3 bases, with 5 bases lying between them. CDR3 protein: CASSDYYGYTF. As DNA, the CDR3 is TGTGCCAGCAGTGACTACTATGGCTACACCTTC.

This chain uses TRBV14 with TRBJ1-2; tentative D call: TRBD1 (6 bases). Trimming cost V 0 bases and J 6 bases, with 20 bases left between them. Germline CDR1 SGHDN, CDR2 FVKESK. The CDR3 runs 17 residues. CDR3 sequence reads: CASSQDQTGRGGDGYTF. In nucleotides, the CDR3 is TGTGCCAGCAGCCAAGATCAGACGGGCAGGGGCGGAGATGGCTACACCTTC.

This chain links TRBV5-5 with TRBJ1-2, with a possible D match to TRBD1 (5 bases). The CDR3 loop spans 15 amino acids. The V and J ends lost 1 base and 0 bases respectively, with 10 bases between them. Germline V gene lookup returns CDR1 SGHKS and CDR2 YYEKEE (reference sequence). CDR3 DNA sequence: TGTGCCAGCAGCTTGTCCGGGGGGACTAACTATGGCTACACCTTC. It specifies CASSLSGGTNYGYTF.

The chain recombines TRBV10-3 with TRBJ2-3, with 16 bases that match TRBD2. The CDR3 contains 16 residues. From germline, CDR1 is ENHRY and CDR2 SYGVKD. V trimming: 4 bases; J trimming: 8 bases; junction bases outside the gene matches: 6. For the CDR3, the DNA is TGTGCCATCAGTGCCGCAGGGACTAGCGGGGGGGCTACGCAGTATTTT. This translates into CAISAAGTSGGATQYF.

The V call is TRBV18, the J call TRBJ2-2; 8 nucleotides match TRBD1. Germline CDR1 reads KGHSH; CDR2 reads LQKENI. J gave up 7 bases and V 2 bases, and 9 bases lay outside the gene matches. This CDR3 contains 16 residues. The CDR3: CASSPTGTGAIGELFF. The CDR3 DNA reads as TGTGCCAGCTCACCAACCGGGACAGGAGCGATCGGGGAGCTGTTTTTT.

The CDR3 region has the DNA TGTGCCAGCAGGTCTAGCGGGGGGAACACAGATACGCAGTATTTT. It is translated as CASRSSGGNTDTQYF. The chain recombines TRBV2 with TRBJ2-3, with TRBD2 identical over 11 bases. Germline assignment: CDR1 SNHLY and CDR2 FYNNEI. With 6 bases clipped from V and 2 bases from J, the junction kept 4 bases outside the gene matches. The CDR3 length is 15 residues.

This CDR3 is CASSRAGVNTEAFF. The DNA of the CDR3 is TGCGCCAGCAGCCGGGCGGGGGTGAACACTGAAGCTTTCTTT. The chain employs TRBV5-1 and TRBJ1-1; a possible D gene is TRBD1 (5 bases). CDR1 is SGHRS, CDR2 YFSETQ, per germline. This CDR3 has 14 amino acids. V lost 4 bases to trimming and J lost 0 bases, with 10 bases between them. Complete variable domain (other parts from reference TRBV5-1 and TRBJ1-1): KAGVTQTPRYLIKTRGQQVTLSCSPISGHRSVSWYQQTPGQGLQFLFEYFSETQRNKGNFPGRFSGRQFSNSRSEMNVSTLELGDSALYLCASSRAGVNTEAFFGQGTRLTVV.

The chain has TRBV6-5 and TRBJ2-5, with 12 positions matching TRBD2. Germline V gives CDR1 MNHEY, CDR2 SVGAGI. The CDR3 covers 15 residues. After removal of 6 bases from V and 4 bases from J, the junction contained 6 bases not matched to a gene. The CDR3 is CASRSSGGAGETQYF. CDR3 coding DNA: TGTGCCAGCAGGTCTAGCGGGGGGGCCGGAGAGACCCAGTACTTC.

The chain combines TRBV7-3 with TRBJ2-3, with D perhaps TRBD2 (5 bases). CDR3 length: 16 amino acids. V was clipped by 5 bases and J by 0 bases, with 15 bases between them. Germline CDR1 is SGHTA and CDR2 is FQGTGA. The CDR3 DNA sequence: TGTGCCAGCAGCCTCAGCGGAACCCGTAGCACAGATACGCAGTATTTT. Its translation is CASSLSGTRSTDTQYF.

The chain carries TRBV9 and TRBJ1-4, with 9 bases matching TRBD1. The length of the CDR3 is 17 residues. From germline, CDR1 is SGDLS and CDR2 YYNGEE. The ends lost 3 bases at V and 8 bases at J; junction bases unmatched: 14. The CDR3 DNA follows: TGTGCCAGCAGCGCGAGGGAGGTGGGACAGGGCGGGGAAAAACTGTTTTTT. This sequence encodes CASSAREVGQGGEKLFF.

This chain joins TRBV4-3 and TRBJ1-1, with 9 bases lining up with TRBD1. Germline values: CDR1 LGHNA, CDR2 YSLEER. The trim removed 4 bases at V and 5 bases at J, leaving 5 bases unmatched. This CDR3 contains 14 residues. The CDR3 DNA reads TGCGCCAGCAGCCTGGGGACAGGGAGGACTGAAGCTTTCTTT. Its protein product is CASSLGTGRTEAFF.

V gene TRBV6-5 combines with J gene TRBJ2-7; a weak D match, TRBD1 (5 bases). The germline gives CDR1 MNHEY, CDR2 SVGAGI. V was clipped by 5 bases and J by 1 base, with 15 bases between them. The CDR3 is 15 residues long. The CDR3 is CASSTSDIKSYEQYV. CDR3 sequence (DNA): TGTGCCAGCAGTACCTCGGACATAAAGTCCTACGAGCAGTACGTC.